The entry that follows covers one T cell receptor (beta chain) sequence. RNA totalling roughly 0.45 to 1 ug underwent reverse transcription with random hexamers. Amplification of TCR beta CDR3 across 54 Vbeta and 13 Jbeta was performed with immunoSEQ multiplex PCR. One entry per CDR3 protein, called by TCRdb with MiXCR from the immunoSEQ multiplex PCR reads. Of about 300,000 distinct CDR3 sequences in the sample, around 90% were seen once. The sample is drawn from a study of CD8 T cells in Susac syndrome. The CDR3 runs 11 residues. The V and J ends lost 8 bases and 3 bases, in that order; junction bases with no gene match: 1. Germline V gene lookup returns CDR1 LGHDT and CDR2 YNNKEL (reference sequence).

Sequenced: CD4+ T cells from PBMCs. The TCR originated in a human donor with multiple sclerosis. The V and J genes are TRBV3-1 and TRBJ2-7; 7 nucleotides line up with TRBD1. CDR3 region: CASGTDYEQYF. Here the CDR3 DNA reads TGTGCCAGCGGGACAGACTACGAGCAGTACTTC.